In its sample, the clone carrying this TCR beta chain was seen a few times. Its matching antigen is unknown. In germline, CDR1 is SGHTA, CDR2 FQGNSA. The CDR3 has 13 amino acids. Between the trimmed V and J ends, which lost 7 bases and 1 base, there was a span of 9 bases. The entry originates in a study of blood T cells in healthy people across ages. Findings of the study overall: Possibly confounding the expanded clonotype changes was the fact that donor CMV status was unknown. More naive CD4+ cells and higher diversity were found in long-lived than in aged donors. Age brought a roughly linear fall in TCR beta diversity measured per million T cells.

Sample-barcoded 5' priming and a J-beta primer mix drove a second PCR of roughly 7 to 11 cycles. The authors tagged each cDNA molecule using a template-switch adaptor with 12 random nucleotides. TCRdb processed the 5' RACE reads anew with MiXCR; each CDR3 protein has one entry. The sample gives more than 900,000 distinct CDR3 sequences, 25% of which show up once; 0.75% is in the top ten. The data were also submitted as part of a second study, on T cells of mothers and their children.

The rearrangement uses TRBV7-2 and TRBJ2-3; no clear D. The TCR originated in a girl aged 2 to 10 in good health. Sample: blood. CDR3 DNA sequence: TGTGCCAGCAAAGTGGCAGGCACAGATACGCAGTATTTT. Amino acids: CASKVAGTDTQYF. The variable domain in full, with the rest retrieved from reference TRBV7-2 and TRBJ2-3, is GAGVSQSPSNKVTEKGKDVELRCDPISGHTALYWYRQSLGQGLEFLIYFQGNSAPDKSGLPSDRFSAERTGGSVSTLTIQRTQQEDSAVYLCASKVAGTDTQYFGPGTRLTVL.